The source of this T cell receptor beta chain is a study of a mutant IDH1 vaccine in newly diagnosed glioma. The study's findings and limits: Vaccination elicited immune responses in roughly 92% of patients.

Time point of the sample: week 35, safety follow-up. One vaccine dose held 300 ug of mutant IDH1 20-mer peptide and came with topical imiquimod. At weeks 1, 3, 5, 7, 11, 15, 19 and 23, patients received a vaccination, eight in all. As to this clone: Its antigen is still unknown.

Measured with immunoSEQ multiplex PCR; TCRdb has only the in-frame clones, and not every one. The sample lists 45,000 to 55,000 clones; 76% were seen once. V gave up 0 bases and J gave up 2 bases, with 11 bases separating them. Looked up from germline, CDR1 is MGHRA and CDR2 is YSYEKL. This CDR3 is built from 16 residues. This clonotype was sampled from a man aged 35 to 55 with glioma. This chain connects TRBV4-1 to TRBJ1-3; D unresolved. Specimen: PBMCs, collected from a glioma patient whose treatment included an IDH1 peptide vaccine. In DNA, the CDR3 is TGCGCCAGCAGCCAAGAGGGCGGGCGTCCTGGAAACACCATATATTTT. Translated: CASSQEGGRPGNTIYF.